The present T cell receptor beta chain was sequenced within a study of beta chain features in type 1 diabetes. Findings and limits, study-wide: Type 1 diabetes patients had moderately but significantly shorter TCRB CDR3s in all four CD4+ subsets.

Every isolated RNA sample was fully reverse transcribed, so sequencing captured expressed TCRB transcripts. Profiled with immunoSEQ multiplex PCR; TCRdb holds only in-frame clones, not every one. The table has some 660,000 clones, about an eighth seen once; the top ten hold 0.03% to 0.04%. This CDR3 spans 13 amino acids. Germline-derived CDR1 and CDR2 are MNHEY and SVGAGI. Trimming removed 6 bases from V and 8 bases from J, with 14 bases in between. The sample holds a few counts of this clone. The antigen is not known. The sequencing sample was made of naive CD4+ T cells from blood. The rearrangement uses TRBV6-5 and TRBJ2-1; D not resolved. This TCR was recovered from a man aged 18 to 30 with type 1 diabetes. CDR3 DNA: TGTGCCAGCAGGGCCAGTGGTTGGGATGAGCAGTTCTTC. It yields the protein CASRASGWDEQFF.